Below are 24 T cell receptor beta chains sequenced from a single sample in a study of blood T cells in healthy people across ages (dated by TCRdb to about 2015). The library was produced with 5' RACE. The reads were generated on an Illumina HiSeq 2500. A second 7 to 11 cycle PCR used a sample-barcoded 5' primer and a J-beta primer mix. TCRdb reran the public reads through fastp at Q25 and MiXCR, keeping productive beta chains. Entries are consolidated by CDR3 protein sequence, retaining the most common genes and DNA. Recorded for this sample are fewer than 1 million distinct CDR3 sequences; around 43% of them occurred a single time. The ten most abundant clones make up around 18% of the sample. Material: blood. Receptors originate from a man aged 55-75 years in good health.

This clonotype came up many times. This chain links TRBV20-1 with TRBJ2-5; 7 bases fit TRBD1. The DNA end is a closer match to TRBJ2-7, so the J assignment may be wrong. The CDR3 sequence is 16 residues long. Germline assignment: CDR1 DFQATT and CDR2 SNEGSKA (reference sequence). CDR3 sequence reads: CSAIPRLGQNRDEQYF. The CDR3, as DNA: TGCAGTGCTATCCCCCGTTTGGGACAGAATCGCGACGAGCAGTACTTC.

This clonotype appeared a few times. The chain recombines TRBV6-1 with TRBJ2-1; 7 bases are shared with TRBD1. The J call is doubtful: the DNA matches TRBJ2-7 better. Germline assignment: CDR1 MNHNS and CDR2 SASEGT. The length of the CDR3 is 14 residues. CDR3 coding DNA: TGTGCCAGCAGCTCGGGACAGACCTTCTACGAGCAGTACTTC. It codes for CASSSGQTFYEQYF.

The V gene is TRBV20-1, the J gene TRBJ2-1; 7 bases are a match to TRBD2. This CDR3 region has 14 residues. V lost 0 bases, J lost 6 bases, and 5 bases stayed unmatched. Germline values: CDR1 DFQATT, CDR2 SNEGSKA (reference sequence). Here the CDR3 reads CSARDPPSGNEQFF. The CDR3 DNA sequence: TGCAGTGCTAGAGATCCCCCTAGCGGCAATGAGCAGTTCTTC.

The rearrangement links TRBV2 to TRBJ1-6; D is undetermined. The germline V gene has CDR1 SNHLY and CDR2 FYNNEI. Trimming removed 7 bases from V and 8 bases from J, with 15 bases in between. The CDR3 has 14 residues. This CDR3 reads CASKPDAAYSPLHF. The CDR3 nucleotides read TGTGCCAGCAAACCCGACGCAGCCTATTCACCCCTCCACTTT.

This chain links TRBV12-3 or TRBV12-4 with TRBJ2-5; D ambiguous. CDR3 length: 14 amino acids. V was clipped by 7 bases and J by 2 bases, with 14 bases between them. This chain's CDR3 is CASNPHRQQETQYF. In DNA, the CDR3 is TGTGCCAGCAACCCTCATAGGCAGCAAGAGACCCAGTACTTC.

This sequence joins TRBV3-1 and TRBJ2-4, with D unclear. Germline CDR1 LGHDT, CDR2 YNNKEL (reference sequence). Trimming took 1 base from V and 5 from J, leaving 6 bases between them. This CDR3 has 13 residues. This CDR3 is CASSQARQNIQYF. The CDR3 nucleotides are TGTGCCAGCAGCCAAGCGCGGCAAAACATTCAGTACTTC.

As regards this clonotype: One end of the junction does not line up with germline, which may come from a read error. The rearrangement links TRBV3-1 to TRBJ2-1; 8 bases map to TRBD2. The germline V gene encodes CDR1 LGHDT and CDR2 YNNKEL (reference sequence). The CDR3 totals 16 residues. CDR3 protein: CASSPILAVGLDEQFF. The CDR3 bases are TGCGCCAGCAGCCCCATACTAGCGGTGGGGCTCGATGAGCAGTTCTTC.

The chain recombines TRBV12-3 or TRBV12-4 with TRBJ2-7, with 8 bases lining up with TRBD1. The length of the CDR3 is 14 residues. Germline trimming cut 5 bases from V and 6 bases from J; bases unmatched to any gene: 9. CDR3 in amino acids: CASSVSDRGGEQYF. DNA of the CDR3: TGTGCCAGCAGTGTTTCCGACAGGGGAGGCGAGCAGTACTTC.

This chain joins TRBV4-3 and TRBJ2-3, with D possibly TRBD2 on 5 matching bases. Germline V gene sequence: CDR1 LGHNA, CDR2 YSLEER. Deletions cut 0 bases from V and 2 bases from J, with 18 bases between. The CDR3 has 18 amino acids. The CDR3 region is CASSQDLVTSLATDTQYF. CDR3 in DNA: TGCGCCAGCAGCCAAGATTTAGTCACTAGTCTTGCCACAGATACGCAGTATTTT.

A few counts support this clonotype. The CDR3 sequence is CASSLEGGNEQYF. In DNA, the CDR3 is TGCGCCAGCAGCTTGGAAGGGGGCAACGAGCAGTACTTC. The chain carries TRBV5-1 and TRBJ2-7; TRBD1 aligns across 7 bases. Germline V lookup: CDR1 SGHRS, CDR2 YFSETQ. With 0 bases clipped from V and 5 bases from J, the junction kept 2 bases outside the gene matches. This CDR3 is 13 amino acids long.

In this sample, this clonotype turned up a few times. V usage is TRBV20-1 and J usage is TRBJ1-1; D is ambiguous. V was shortened by 2 bases and J by 8 bases, with 3 bases between the two germline ends. The length of the CDR3 is 9 residues. Germline V gene data show CDR1 as DFQATT and CDR2 as SNEGSKA (reference sequence). The CDR3 coding sequence is TGCAGTGCTAGACCGGAAGCTTTCTTT. As protein: CSARPEAFF.

The CDR3 nucleotides read TGTGCCAGCAGCCCAGGCGAGGCACAAGGTGAAAAACTGTTTTTT. It specifies CASSPGEAQGEKLFF. The chain uses TRBV3-1 and TRBJ1-4; the D is unclear. The CDR3 runs 15 residues. Trimming left V 4 bases short and J 7 bases short, with 16 bases between. Germline lookup yields CDR1 LGHDT and CDR2 YNNKEL (reference sequence).

Only a few counts were recorded for this clonotype. This chain links TRBV12-3 or TRBV12-4 with TRBJ1-1; D possibly corresponds to TRBD1 (5 bases). The V gene lost 6 bases and the J gene lost 3 bases, with 14 bases spanning the gap. The CDR3 spans 14 residues. The CDR3 DNA reads TGTGCCAGCAGATTTGGACGGGGGGACACTGAAGCTTTCTTT. It encodes CASRFGRGDTEAFF.

J is TRBJ1-2 and V is TRBV7-2; D uncertain. Germline V CDR1 and CDR2: SGHTA, FQGNSA. Trimming removed 5 bases from V and 1 base from J, with 8 bases in between. CDR3 length: 13 amino acids. CDR3 in amino acids: CASSPDYNYGYTF. In nucleotides, the CDR3 is TGTGCCAGCAGCCCCGATTATAACTATGGCTACACCTTC.

This chain links TRBV7-2 with TRBJ1-5; TRBD1 agrees at 7 bases. CDR3 length: 14 amino acids. The V gene end was trimmed by 5 bases and the J gene end by 3 bases; junction bases not matched to a gene: 4. In germline, CDR1 is SGHTA, CDR2 FQGNSA. The CDR3, as DNA: TGTGCCAGCAGCCGACAGGGCCTCAATCAGCCCCAGCATTTT. Its protein product is CASSRQGLNQPQHF.

The rearrangement uses TRBV10-2 and TRBJ1-4; 12 bases align to TRBD1. The CDR3 runs to 17 residues. V dropped 4 bases and J dropped 4; count of bases not matched to a gene: 7. Germline V lookup: CDR1 WSHSY, CDR2 SAAADI. Written as DNA, the CDR3 is TGCGCCAGCAGTGGGGACAGGGGGCGAGATCTTAATGAAAAACTGTTTTTT. Protein sequence: CASSGDRGRDLNEKLFF.

This clonotype was detected a few times. The chain uses TRBV4-3 and TRBJ2-1; TRBD1 or TRBD2 may be the D gene (6 bases each). CDR3 length: 13 residues. Trimming stripped 1 base from V and 9 bases from J, with 10 bases between. Germline assignment: CDR1 LGHNA and CDR2 YSLEER. The CDR3 bases are TGCGCCAGCAGCCAAGGGGGGGCGGGTGAGCAGTTCTTC. Amino acid sequence: CASSQGGAGEQFF.

This clonotype turned up a few times. The chain combines TRBV4-1 with TRBJ2-3; tentative D call: TRBD2 (5 bases). V lost 2 bases, J lost 1 base, and 13 bases lay in between. CDR1 MGHRA and CDR2 YSYEKL come from the germline V gene. The CDR3 is made up of 16 amino acids. CDR3 amino acids: CASSQRDRTGTDTQYF. In DNA, the CDR3 is TGCGCCAGCAGCCAACGCGATCGGACTGGCACAGATACGCAGTATTTT.

The V gene is TRBV3-1, the J gene TRBJ2-4, with 8 nucleotides matching TRBD1. The tail of the sequence fits TRBJ2-5 better, so the J call may be wrong. This CDR3 has 15 residues. Per the germline V gene, CDR1 is LGHDT and CDR2 is YNNKEL (reference sequence). The CDR3 sequence: CASSPQGESWETQYF. The CDR3 DNA reads TGTGCCAGCAGCCCACAGGGGGAAAGTTGGGAGACCCAGTACTTC.

In its sample, this clonotype was seen a few times. J is TRBJ2-3 and V is TRBV7-8, with D possibly being TRBD1 (5 bases). The germline V gene encodes CDR1 SGHVS and CDR2 FQNEAQ. The V end was cut by 0 bases, the J end by 3 bases, with 25 bases between. This CDR3 is built from 20 residues. In DNA form, the CDR3 reads TGTGCCAGCAGCTTAGCGCTAGACAGTACCCTTATCCAACAAACAGATACGCAGTATTTT. This codes for CASSLALDSTLIQQTDTQYF.

Ten or more counts support this clonotype. The gene calls are TRBV29-1 and TRBJ1-4; 7 nucleotides align to TRBD1. J lost 4 bases, V lost 5 bases, and 7 bases had no gene match. The V gene's germline CDR1 is SQVTM and CDR2 ANQGSEA. This CDR3 is 14 amino acids long. The chain's CDR3 is CSVSRGASNEKLFF. CDR3 in DNA: TGCAGCGTTAGCAGGGGGGCCAGTAATGAAAAACTGTTTTTT.

The chain is built from TRBV7-2 and TRBJ2-6; D remains unclear. Trimming took 1 base from V and 4 from J, leaving 8 bases between them. Germline loops: CDR1 SGHTA, CDR2 FQGNSA. This CDR3 region has 15 residues. Here the CDR3 reads CASSLGTQGANVLTF. The DNA of the CDR3 is TGTGCCAGCAGCTTAGGGACCCAGGGGGCCAACGTCCTGACTTTC. Full variable domain (rest looked up from reference TRBV7-2 and TRBJ2-6): GAGVSQSPSNKVTEKGKDVELRCDPISGHTALYWYRQSLGQGLEFLIYFQGNSAPDKSGLPSDRFSAERTGGSVSTLTIQRTQQEDSAVYLCASSLGTQGANVLTFGAGSRLTVL.

The sample holds a few counts of this clonotype. The chain joins TRBV12-3 or TRBV12-4 to TRBJ2-3, with 13 bases fitting TRBD2. Unmatched junction bases numbered 4, after V lost 6 bases and J lost 4 bases. This CDR3 region has 15 residues. CDR3 in amino acids: CASRLAGGHSDTQYF. CDR3 bases: TGTGCCAGCAGACTAGCGGGGGGGCATTCAGATACGCAGTATTTT.

The chain recombines TRBV29-1 with TRBJ2-3, with a tentative D call TRBD1 (6 bases). In germline, CDR1 is SQVTM, CDR2 ANQGSEA. V lost 6 bases, J lost 3 bases, and 16 bases lay in between. The CDR3 covers 14 residues. This chain's CDR3 is CSVVPKTGTDTQYF. CDR3 in DNA: TGCAGCGTCGTCCCTAAAACAGGGACAGATACGCAGTATTTT.